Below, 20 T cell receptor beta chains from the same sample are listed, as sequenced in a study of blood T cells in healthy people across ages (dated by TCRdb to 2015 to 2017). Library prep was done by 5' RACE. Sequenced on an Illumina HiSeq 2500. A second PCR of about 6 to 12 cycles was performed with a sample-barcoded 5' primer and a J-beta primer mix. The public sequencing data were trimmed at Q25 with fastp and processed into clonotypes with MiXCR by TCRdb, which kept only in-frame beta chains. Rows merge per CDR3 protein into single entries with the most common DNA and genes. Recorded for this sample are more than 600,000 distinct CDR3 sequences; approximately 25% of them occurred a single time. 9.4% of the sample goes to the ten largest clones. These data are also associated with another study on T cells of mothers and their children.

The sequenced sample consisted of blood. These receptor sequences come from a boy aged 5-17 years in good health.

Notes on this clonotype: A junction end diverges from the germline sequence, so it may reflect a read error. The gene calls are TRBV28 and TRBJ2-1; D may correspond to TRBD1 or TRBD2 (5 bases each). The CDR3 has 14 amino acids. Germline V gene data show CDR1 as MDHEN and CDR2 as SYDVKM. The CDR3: CASIGASSHNEQFF. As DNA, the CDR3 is TGTGCCAGCATAGGGGCTAGCTCCCACAATGAGCAGTTCTTC.

CDR3 residues: CASSSRTGTGGVLSYEQYF. The CDR3, as DNA: TGTGCCAGCAGCTCCCGCACGGGGACAGGGGGCGTCCTCTCCTACGAGCAGTACTTC. The J gene is TRBJ2-7, the V gene TRBV7-8; 12 bases map to TRBD1. Germline assignment: CDR1 SGHVS and CDR2 FQNEAQ. V shed 4 bases, J shed 0 bases, and the junction held 13 bases outside the gene matches. The CDR3 runs to 19 residues.

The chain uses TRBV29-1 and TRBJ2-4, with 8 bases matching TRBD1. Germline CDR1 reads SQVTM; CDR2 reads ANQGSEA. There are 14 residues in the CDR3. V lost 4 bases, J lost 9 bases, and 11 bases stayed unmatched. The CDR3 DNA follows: TGCAGCGTTGGGGGACAGGCCCCTTTCGGCATTCAGTACTTC. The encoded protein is CSVGGQAPFGIQYF.

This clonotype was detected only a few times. CDR3 in amino acids: CASRDRGAETQYF. CDR3 DNA: TGTGCCAGCCGGGACAGGGGCGCAGAGACCCAGTACTTC. This rearrangement joins TRBV6-2 or TRBV6-3 to TRBJ2-5; 10 nucleotides agree with TRBD1. The junction had 4 bases not matched to a gene; V was cut back by 8 bases and J by 4 bases. Germline V CDR1 and CDR2: MNHEY, SVGEGT. This CDR3 is 13 amino acids long.

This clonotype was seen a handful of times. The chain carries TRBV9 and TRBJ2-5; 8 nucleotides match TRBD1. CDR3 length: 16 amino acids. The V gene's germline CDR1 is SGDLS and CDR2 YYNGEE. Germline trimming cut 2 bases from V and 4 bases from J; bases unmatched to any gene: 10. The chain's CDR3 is CASSVDGQGSAETQYF. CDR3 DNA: TGTGCCAGCAGCGTCGATGGACAGGGTTCGGCAGAGACCCAGTACTTC.

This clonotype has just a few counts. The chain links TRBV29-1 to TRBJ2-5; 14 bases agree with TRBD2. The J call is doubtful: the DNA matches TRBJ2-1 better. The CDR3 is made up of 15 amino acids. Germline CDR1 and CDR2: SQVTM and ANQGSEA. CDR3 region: CSVEQTSGGDFEQFF. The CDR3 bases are TGCAGCGTTGAACAGACTAGCGGGGGGGATTTTGAGCAGTTCTTC.

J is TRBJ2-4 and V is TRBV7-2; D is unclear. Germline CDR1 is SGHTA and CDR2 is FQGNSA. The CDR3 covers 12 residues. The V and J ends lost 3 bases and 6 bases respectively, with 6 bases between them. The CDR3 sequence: CASSLNRNIQYF. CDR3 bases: TGTGCCAGCAGCTTGAACAGAAACATTCAGTACTTC.

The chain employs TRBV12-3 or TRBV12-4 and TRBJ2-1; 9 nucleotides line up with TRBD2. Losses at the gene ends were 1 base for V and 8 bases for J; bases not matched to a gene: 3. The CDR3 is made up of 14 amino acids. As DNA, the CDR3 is TGTGCCAGCAGTTTAGGCGGGAGGGCCTATGAGCAGTTCTTC. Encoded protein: CASSLGGRAYEQFF.

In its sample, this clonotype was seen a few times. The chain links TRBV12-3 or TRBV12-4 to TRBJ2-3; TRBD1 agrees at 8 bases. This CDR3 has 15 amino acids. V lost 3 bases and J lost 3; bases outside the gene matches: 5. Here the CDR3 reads CASSFGRGRTDTQYF. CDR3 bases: TGTGCCAGCAGTTTCGGCAGGGGGCGAACAGATACGCAGTATTTT.

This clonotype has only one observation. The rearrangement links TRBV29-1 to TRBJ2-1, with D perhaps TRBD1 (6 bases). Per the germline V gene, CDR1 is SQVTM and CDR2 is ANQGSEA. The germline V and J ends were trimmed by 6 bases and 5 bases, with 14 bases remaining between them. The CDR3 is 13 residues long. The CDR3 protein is CSVSSTGNNEQFF. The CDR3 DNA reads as TGCAGCGTCAGCTCTACAGGGAACAATGAGCAGTTCTTC.

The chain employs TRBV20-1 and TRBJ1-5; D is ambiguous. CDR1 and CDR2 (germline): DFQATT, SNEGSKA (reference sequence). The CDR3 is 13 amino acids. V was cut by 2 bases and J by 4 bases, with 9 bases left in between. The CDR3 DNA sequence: TGCAGTGCTAGAATTCGCCTGAATCAGCCCCAGCATTTT. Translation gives CSARIRLNQPQHF.

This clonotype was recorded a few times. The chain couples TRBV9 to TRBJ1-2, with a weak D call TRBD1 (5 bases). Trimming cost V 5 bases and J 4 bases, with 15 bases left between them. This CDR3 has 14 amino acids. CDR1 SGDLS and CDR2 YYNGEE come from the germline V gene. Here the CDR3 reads CASSGPGGSYGYTF. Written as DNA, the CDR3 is TGTGCCAGCAGTGGGCCTGGGGGAAGCTATGGCTACACCTTC.

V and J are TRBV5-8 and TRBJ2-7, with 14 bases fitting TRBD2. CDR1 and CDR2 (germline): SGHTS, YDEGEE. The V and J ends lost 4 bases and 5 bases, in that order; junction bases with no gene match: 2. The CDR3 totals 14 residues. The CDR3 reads CASSRGLAGDEQYF. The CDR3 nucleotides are TGTGCCAGCAGCAGGGGACTAGCGGGAGACGAGCAGTACTTC.

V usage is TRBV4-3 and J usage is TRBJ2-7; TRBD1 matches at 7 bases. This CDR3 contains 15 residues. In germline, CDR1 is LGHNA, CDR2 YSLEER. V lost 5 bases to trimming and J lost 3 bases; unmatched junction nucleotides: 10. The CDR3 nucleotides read TGCGCCAGCAGCAAACGGACAGGCTCCCTCTACGAGCAGTACTTC. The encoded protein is CASSKRTGSLYEQYF.

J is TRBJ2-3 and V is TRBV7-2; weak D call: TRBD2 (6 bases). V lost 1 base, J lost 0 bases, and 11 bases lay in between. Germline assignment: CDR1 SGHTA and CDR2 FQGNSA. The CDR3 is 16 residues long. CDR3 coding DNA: TGTGCCAGCAGCTTAGTGGCGGGGAAAAGCACAGATACGCAGTATTTT. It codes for CASSLVAGKSTDTQYF.

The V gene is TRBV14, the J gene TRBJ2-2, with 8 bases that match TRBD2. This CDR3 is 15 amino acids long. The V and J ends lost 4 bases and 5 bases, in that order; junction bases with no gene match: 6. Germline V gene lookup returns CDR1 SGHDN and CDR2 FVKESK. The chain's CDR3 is CASSPSGRQTGELFF. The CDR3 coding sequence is TGTGCCAGCAGCCCGAGCGGGAGACAGACCGGGGAGCTGTTTTTT.

CDR3 protein: CASSRPEGQGTNTIYF. The CDR3 DNA reads TGTGCCAGCAGCCGCCCCGAGGGACAGGGTACAAACACCATATATTTT. The genes are TRBV21-1 and TRBJ1-3; the DNA was not compared with TRBD1, the D call given in the table. TRBV21-1 is labeled a pseudogene. The CDR3 runs 16 residues.

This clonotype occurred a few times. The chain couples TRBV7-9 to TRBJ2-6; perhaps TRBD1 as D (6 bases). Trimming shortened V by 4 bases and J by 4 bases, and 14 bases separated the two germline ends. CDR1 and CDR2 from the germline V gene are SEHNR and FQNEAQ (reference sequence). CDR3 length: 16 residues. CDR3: CASSSSDRYGANVLTF. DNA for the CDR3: TGTGCCAGCAGCTCCTCGGACAGATACGGGGCCAACGTCCTGACTTTC.

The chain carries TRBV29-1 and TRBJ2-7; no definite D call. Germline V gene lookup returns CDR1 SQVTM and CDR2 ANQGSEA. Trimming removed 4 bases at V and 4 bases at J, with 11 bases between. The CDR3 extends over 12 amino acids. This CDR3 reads CSVVAVGYEQYF. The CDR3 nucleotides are TGCAGCGTTGTAGCAGTTGGATACGAGCAGTACTTC.

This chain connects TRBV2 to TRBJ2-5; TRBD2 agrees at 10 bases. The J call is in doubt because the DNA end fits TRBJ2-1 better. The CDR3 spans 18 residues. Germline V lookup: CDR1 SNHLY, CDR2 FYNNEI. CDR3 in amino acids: CASSVWASGGRRVDEQFF. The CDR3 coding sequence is TGTGCCAGCAGTGTGTGGGCTAGCGGGGGCCGCCGGGTGGATGAGCAGTTCTTC.